The next 18 T cell receptor beta chains were all read from a single sample in a study of Ad26.COV2.S vaccination and SARS-CoV-2 variants. As for treatment: around 19 received Ad26.COV2.S at low or high dose, single or two shots; about 5 received placebo; per-sample allocation not given. All samples were drawn on day 63, counting from the first vaccine or placebo injection. TCRdb's copy holds only in-frame clones and misses some; the assay was immunoSEQ multiplex PCR. The table records over 350,000 clones, roughly nine tenths of them present only once. Here the sequenced sample was peripheral blood, taken in a trial of Ad26.COV2.S vaccine versus placebo. These receptors were obtained from a person between 18 and 65 years old who received the Ad26.COV2.S COVID-19 vaccine or a placebo.

This chain joins TRBV18 and TRBJ2-7; D may match TRBD1 or TRBD2 (5 bases each). The germline V and J ends were trimmed by 6 bases and 2 bases, with 11 bases remaining between them. The CDR3 is 13 amino acids. The germline CDR1 and CDR2 sequences are KGHSH and LQKENI. CDR3 sequence reads: CASSRDPTYEQYF. Written as DNA, the CDR3 is TGTGCCAGCTCCCGGGACCCCACCTACGAGCAGTACTTC.

This chain connects TRBV6-6 to TRBJ1-5, with D possibly TRBD1 on 5 matching bases. The V end was cut by 9 bases, the J end by 3 bases, with 12 bases between. The CDR3 covers 13 residues. CDR1 and CDR2 from the germline V gene are MNHNY and SVGAGI (reference sequence). This chain's CDR3 is CASVRRVNQPQHF. The CDR3 DNA reads TGTGCCAGTGTTCGCAGGGTCAATCAGCCCCAGCATTTT.

Turning to this clone: The same CDR3 arises from other DNA sequences in this sample as well. The chain has TRBV5-8 and TRBJ1-2; D not resolved. The CDR3 has 12 amino acids. In germline, CDR1 is SGHTS, CDR2 YDEGEE. The ends were cut back, 1 base at V and 5 bases at J, with 6 bases in the middle. CDR3 region: CASSLTVYGYTF. The CDR3 nucleotides read TGTGCCAGCAGCTTGACAGTTTATGGCTACACCTTC.

This clone was counted only a few times. J is TRBJ1-6 and V is TRBV11-2, with no clear D. The CDR3 sequence is 15 residues long. The V gene lost 8 bases and the J gene lost 7 bases, with 18 bases spanning the gap. The germline gives CDR1 SGHAT, CDR2 FQNNGV. The CDR3 is CASATWKAGNSPLHF. The CDR3 DNA sequence: TGTGCCAGCGCTACTTGGAAGGCAGGCAATTCACCCCTCCACTTT.

The chain recombines TRBV5-1 with TRBJ2-7; maybe TRBD1 (6 bases). The CDR3 is 14 residues long. V lost 0 bases and J 0 bases, leaving 7 bases between the germline ends. Germline loops: CDR1 SGHRS, CDR2 YFSETQ. In DNA form, the CDR3 reads TGCGCCAGCAGCTTGGGGACAGTCTCCTACGAGCAGTACTTC. Its protein is CASSLGTVSYEQYF. The full variable domain, completed using reference TRBV5-1 and TRBJ2-7, is KAGVTQTPRYLIKTRGQQVTLSCSPISGHRSVSWYQQTPGQGLQFLFEYFSETQRNKGNFPGRFSGRQFSNSRSEMNVSTLELGDSALYLCASSLGTVSYEQYFGPGTRLTVT.

This chain links TRBV30 with TRBJ1-6; no firm D call. Per the germline V gene, CDR1 is GTSNPN and CDR2 is SVGIG (reference sequence). This CDR3 is built from 13 residues. V lost 1 base to trimming and J lost 7 bases, with 8 bases between them. CDR3 loop: CAWSGENNSPLHF. DNA of the CDR3: TGTGCCTGGAGTGGGGAAAACAATTCACCCCTCCACTTT.

The CDR3, as DNA: TGTGCCTGGGACAGGGGTGGAAACACTGAAGCTTTCTTT. Its protein product is CAWDRGGNTEAFF. This chain links TRBV30 with TRBJ1-1; 8 bases align to TRBD1. The V gene end was trimmed by 5 bases and the J gene end by 2 bases; junction bases not matched to a gene: 4. Germline V gene data show CDR1 as GTSNPN and CDR2 as SVGIG (reference sequence). This CDR3 is 13 amino acids long.

The V call is TRBV7-8, the J call TRBJ2-2; 7 bases are a match to TRBD2. The CDR3 loop spans 16 amino acids. V lost 3 bases to trimming and J lost 6 bases; unmatched junction nucleotides: 10. Per germline, CDR1 SGHVS and CDR2 FQNEAQ. The CDR3 bases are TGTGCCAGCAGCTTTGTGGTAGCGGGTGGGGCCGGGGAGCTGTTTTTT. This sequence encodes CASSFVVAGGAGELFF.

This chain links TRBV3-1 (or the pseudogene TRBV3-2) with TRBJ2-5, with D tentatively TRBD1 or TRBD2 (6 bases each). Trimming shortened V by 3 bases and J by 5 bases, and 10 bases separated the two germline ends. CDR3 length equals 13 residues. Germline V gene data show CDR1 as LGHDT and CDR2 as YNNKEL (reference sequence). CDR3 DNA sequence: TGTGCCAGCAGCCAGGGGGGCGTCGAGACCCAGTACTTC. Amino acids: CASSQGGVETQYF.

The chain combines TRBV9 with TRBJ1-6, with D maybe TRBD1 (6 bases). V lost 4 bases and J lost 8, with 16 bases in between. Germline CDR1 SGDLS, CDR2 YYNGEE. There are 15 residues in the CDR3. The CDR3 here is CASSSLGGWDSPLHF. The DNA of the CDR3 is TGTGCCAGCAGCTCCCTAGGGGGTTGGGATTCACCCCTCCACTTT. Looking up the rest from reference TRBV9 and TRBJ1-6 gives the full variable domain: DSGVTQTPKHLITATGQRVTLRCSPRSGDLSVYWYQQSLDQGLQFLIQYYNGEERAKGNILERFSAQQFPDLHSELNLSSLELGDSALYFCASSSLGGWDSPLHFGNGTRLTVT.

This chain connects TRBV5-1 to TRBJ1-2; D call uncertain. The CDR3 has 13 residues. The germline V gene has CDR1 SGHRS and CDR2 YFSETQ. With 0 bases removed from V and 4 bases from J, the gap between germline ends came to 7 bases. The CDR3 is CASSLAPTYGYTF. The CDR3, as DNA: TGCGCCAGCAGCTTGGCACCGACCTATGGCTACACCTTC.

The chain has TRBV27 and TRBJ1-5; 7 nucleotides match TRBD1. The CDR3 is 15 amino acids. J lost 3 bases, V lost 1 base, and 3 bases had no gene match. Germline loops: CDR1 MNHEY, CDR2 SMNVEV (reference sequence). This CDR3 is CASSLLGGPNQPQHF. The CDR3 bases are TGTGCCAGCAGTTTATTAGGGGGCCCCAATCAGCCCCAGCATTTT.

The rearrangement joins TRBV6-5 to TRBJ1-5, with 7 bases aligning to TRBD1. The CDR3 is 15 amino acids. The germline V gene has CDR1 MNHEY and CDR2 SVGAGI. The junction had 5 bases not matched to a gene; V was cut back by 6 bases and J by 0 bases. Written as DNA, the CDR3 is TGTGCCAGCAGCCCGGGACAGACTAGCAATCAGCCCCAGCATTTT. Translating gives CASSPGQTSNQPQHF.

This clone has only a few counts. The J gene is TRBJ1-5, the V gene TRBV27; D is unresolved. The CDR3 covers 14 residues. V was pared by 2 bases and J by 4 bases, with 9 bases between. Germline loops: CDR1 MNHEY, CDR2 SMNVEV (reference sequence). The CDR3: CASSLNGRNQPQHF. In DNA, the CDR3 is TGTGCCAGCAGTTTAAACGGACGAAATCAGCCCCAGCATTTT.

The chain combines TRBV3-1 (or the pseudogene TRBV3-2) with TRBJ2-6, with D possibly matching TRBD2 (6 bases). The CDR3 totals 14 residues. The V gene's germline CDR1 is LGHDT and CDR2 YNNKEL (reference sequence). Trimming cost V 0 bases and J 15 bases, with 15 bases left between them. The chain's CDR3 is CASSQEGGRGYLTF. The CDR3 nucleotides read TGTGCCAGCAGCCAAGAGGGAGGTAGAGGATACCTGACTTTC.

This sequence joins TRBV29-1 and TRBJ2-1, with D unresolved. V dropped 0 bases and J dropped 5 bases, with 14 bases sitting between them. From germline, CDR1 is SQVTM and CDR2 ANQGSEA. The CDR3 extends over 15 amino acids. The CDR3 nucleotides are TGCAGCGTTGAAGATGAAGTCCCATTCGACAATGAGCAGTTCTTC. Residues: CSVEDEVPFDNEQFF.

The chain combines TRBV10-2 with TRBJ2-7, with D unresolved. In germline, CDR1 is WSHSY, CDR2 SAAADI. CDR3 length equals 14 residues. The V gene lost 0 bases and the J gene lost 6 bases, with 12 bases spanning the gap. CDR3 nucleotide sequence: TGCGCCAGCAGTGAGTCGGGTCCTCGGTCCGAGCAGTACTTC. This sequence encodes CASSESGPRSEQYF.

Only one count was recorded for this clone. The chain has TRBV9 and TRBJ1-1, with D unresolved. V lost 0 bases and J 6 bases, leaving 9 bases between the germline ends. This CDR3 contains 13 residues. Germline lookup yields CDR1 SGDLS and CDR2 YYNGEE. The CDR3 spells CASSVGRSSEAFF. CDR3 DNA sequence: TGTGCCAGCAGCGTAGGCAGGTCATCTGAAGCTTTCTTT.